Listed here is a single TCR beta chain. The CDR3 contains 16 residues. With 2 bases removed from V and 1 base from J, the gap between germline ends came to 17 bases. CDR1 and CDR2 (germline): GTSNPN, SVGIG (reference sequence). This sample was included in a study of early T cells in non-severe SARS-CoV-2 infection. Study at large: Sequencing used unsorted whole-blood bulk RNA, so chains lack pairing.

Each CDR3 protein gets one entry after TCRdb re-called the 5' RACE reads with MiXCR. In the table there are about 80,000 distinct CDR3 sequences, 11% of which are singletons. The sequence derives from an adult who was a healthcare worker with PCR-confirmed SARS-CoV-2 infection or an uninfected control (not recorded which). Sample: whole blood. The rearrangement links TRBV30 to TRBJ1-1; weak D call: TRBD1 (6 bases). CDR3 residues: CAWSSPRRTANTEAFF. The CDR3 DNA is TGTGCCTGGAGTTCCCCACGCCGGACAGCGAACACTGAAGCTTTCTTT.